Below are 7 T cell receptor beta chains sequenced from a single sample in a study of blood T cells in healthy people across ages. Next came a second PCR, run for about 7 to 12 cycles, which used a sample-barcoded 5' primer along with a J-beta primer mix. TCRdb itself ran the 5' RACE reads through MiXCR, one entry per CDR3 protein. Counted here are about 970,000 distinct CDR3 sequences, roughly half occurring once; the ten biggest clones make up roughly a fifth. The sequencing sample was made of blood. The receptor set was obtained from a woman aged 60 to 75 in good health.

Concerning this clonotype: This clone may be a read error of a much larger clone one base away. In nucleotides, the CDR3 is TGTGCCAGCAGGAGACAGGGAAACTACGAGCAGTACTTC. The encoded protein is CASRRQGNYEQYF. This chain uses TRBV6-5 with TRBJ2-7; TRBD1 agrees at 7 bases. The CDR3 consists of 13 residues. Per the germline V gene, CDR1 is MNHEY and CDR2 is SVGAGI. Germline trimming cut 6 bases from V and 3 bases from J; bases unmatched to any gene: 5.

This chain uses TRBV29-1 with TRBJ2-1; D is unresolved. Trimming shortened V by 4 bases and J by 13 bases, and 17 bases separated the two germline ends. CDR1 and CDR2 from the germline V gene are SQVTM and ANQGSEA. The CDR3 runs 12 residues. The CDR3 DNA sequence: TGCAGCGTTGCCCTAAGCCAGGAGACCCAGTTCTTC. It encodes CSVALSQETQFF.

The gene calls are TRBV19 and TRBJ1-1, with D perhaps matching TRBD1 (5 bases). V lost 2 bases and J 0 bases, leaving 10 bases between the germline ends. The length of the CDR3 is 15 residues. From germline, CDR1 is LNHDA and CDR2 SQIVND (reference sequence). In DNA, the CDR3 is TGTGCCAGTAGTATATACGGGGGAATGAACACTGAAGCTTTCTTT. It is translated as CASSIYGGMNTEAFF.

This sequence joins TRBV20-1 and TRBJ1-4, with D possibly matching TRBD1 (5 bases). Germline CDR1 is DFQATT and CDR2 is SNEGSKA (reference sequence). The V end was cut by 0 bases, the J end by 5 bases, with 10 bases between. The CDR3 contains 14 residues. In DNA, the CDR3 is TGCAGTGCTAGAGATTCGGGGGGAAATGAAAAACTGTTTTTT. This translates into CSARDSGGNEKLFF.

This clonotype has just a few counts. The chain joins TRBV4-3 to TRBJ2-1; 7 bases are shared with TRBD1. The germline V gene has CDR1 LGHNA and CDR2 YSLEER. With 1 base clipped from V and 6 bases from J, the junction kept 6 bases outside the gene matches. The CDR3 spans 15 residues. The CDR3: CASSQVRGPINEQFF. Here the CDR3 DNA reads TGCGCCAGCAGCCAAGTTAGGGGGCCAATCAATGAGCAGTTCTTC.

This chain joins TRBV10-3 and TRBJ1-5, with D hard to call. Germline V lookup: CDR1 ENHRY, CDR2 SYGVKD. V gave up 10 bases and J gave up 7 bases, with 23 bases separating them. The CDR3 covers 15 residues. The CDR3 loop reads CATSHPDRVDQPQHF. The CDR3 DNA reads as TGTGCCACTTCTCACCCGGACCGGGTGGACCAGCCCCAGCATTTT.

As for this clonotype: At one boundary the junction diverges from the germline segment, which might be a read error. V gene TRBV6-2 or TRBV6-3 combines with J gene TRBJ2-2; no clear D gene. This CDR3 comprises 16 residues. Looked up from germline, CDR1 is MNHEY and CDR2 is SVGEGT. CDR3 sequence reads: CACSKTRVANTGELFF. The CDR3, as DNA: TGTGCCTGCAGTAAAACGAGAGTCGCGAACACCGGGGAGCTGTTTTTT.